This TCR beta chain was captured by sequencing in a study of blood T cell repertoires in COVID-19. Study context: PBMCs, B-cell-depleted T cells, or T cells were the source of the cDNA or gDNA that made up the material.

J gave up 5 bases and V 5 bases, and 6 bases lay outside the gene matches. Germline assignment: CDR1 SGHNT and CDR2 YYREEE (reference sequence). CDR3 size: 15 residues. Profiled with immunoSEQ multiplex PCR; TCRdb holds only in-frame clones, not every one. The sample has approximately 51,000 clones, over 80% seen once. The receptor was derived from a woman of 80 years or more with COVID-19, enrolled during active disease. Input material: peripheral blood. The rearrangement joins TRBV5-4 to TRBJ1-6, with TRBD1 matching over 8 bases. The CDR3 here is CASRQGASHNSPLHF. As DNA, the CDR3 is TGTGCCAGCAGGCAGGGGGCTTCCCATAATTCACCCCTCCACTTT.